This TCR beta chain appears in the sequencing data of a study of CD4 T cells in relation to SARS-CoV-2 and coronaviruses. CDR3 length: 16 amino acids. Germline trimming cut 1 base from V and 5 bases from J; bases unmatched to any gene: 7. In germline, CDR1 is KGHSH, CDR2 LQKENI. TCRdb's table, derived via immunoSEQ multiplex PCR, lists solely in-frame clones and lacks some. Counted here are 55,000 to 75,000 clones, around 86% occurring once; the ten biggest clones make up around 1.7%. Unexposed donor CD4+ T cells date from about 2011-2018, before the COVID-19 pandemic. This clone was observed a single time.

The chain combines TRBV18 with TRBJ2-1; TRBD2 matches at 8 bases. This receptor was identified in a human donor in good health. Sequencing was carried out using memory CD4+ T cells from PBMCs. Here the CDR3 DNA reads TGTGCCAGCTCACCACTCCCCGGGGGGGTGAACAATGAGCAGTTCTTC. The encoded protein is CASSPLPGGVNNEQFF.